These 13 T cell receptor beta chains were sequenced from one sample in a study of cytomegalovirus exposure and HLA in healthy donors. The study ran its PCR with 60 Vbeta and 13 Jbeta primers. Generated by immunoSEQ multiplex PCR, the TCRdb table keeps only in-frame clones and is missing some. The sample shows about 170,000 clones, 65% to 80% of them seen only once. Sequencing was done on a sample of PBMCs. The receptors were sampled from a woman aged 45 to 65 in good health and CMV-seropositive.

A note on this clone: Compared with germline, one end of the junction differs, possibly owing to a read error. This chain connects TRBV28 to TRBJ2-5, with 7 bases matching TRBD1. The J call may be mistaken, given a closer DNA end match to TRBJ2-7. The CDR3 sequence is 14 residues long. Looked up from germline, CDR1 is MDHEN and CDR2 is SYDVKM. The CDR3 sequence is CASSFDRVSDEQYF. DNA of the CDR3: TGTGCCAGCAGTTTTGACAGGGTCTCCGACGAGCAGTACTTC.

This clone has more than one count but fewer than ten. V is TRBV6-5 and J is TRBJ1-2, with 9 bases lining up with TRBD1. This CDR3 spans 14 amino acids. Germline V gene data show CDR1 as MNHEY and CDR2 as SVGAGI. V was clipped by 5 bases and J by 8 bases; unmatched bases: 9. The CDR3 nucleotides are TGTGCCAGCAGTGACCGGGACAGGGTGGGAGGCTACACCTTC. This sequence encodes CASSDRDRVGGYTF.

V and J are TRBV18 and TRBJ1-2; TRBD1 might be the D (5 bases). Germline assignment: CDR1 KGHSH and CDR2 LQKENI. V dropped 2 bases and J dropped 3 bases, with 16 bases sitting between them. CDR3 length: 16 amino acids. The CDR3 sequence is CASSPTNPGGDYGYTF. The CDR3 DNA is TGTGCCAGCTCACCAACGAATCCCGGAGGGGACTATGGCTACACCTTC.

V gene TRBV27 combines with J gene TRBJ1-5, with 7 bases that match TRBD1. The CDR3 runs to 15 residues. V shed 10 bases, J shed 0 bases, and the junction held 9 bases outside the gene matches. Germline CDR1 MNHEY, CDR2 SMNVEV (reference sequence). The CDR3 region is CANLSQGPSNQPQHF. DNA of the CDR3: TGTGCCAACTTATCACAGGGGCCTAGCAATCAGCCCCAGCATTTT.

There are a few counts of this clone. The V call is TRBV5-1, the J call TRBJ2-1, with TRBD2 identical over 10 bases. CDR1 and CDR2 (germline): SGHRS, YFSETQ. The junction had 7 bases not matched to a gene; V was cut back by 0 bases and J by 7 bases. The CDR3 totals 16 residues. The CDR3 reads CASSLVGSGRLNEQFF. The CDR3 coding sequence is TGCGCCAGCAGCTTGGTAGGTAGCGGGAGGCTTAATGAGCAGTTCTTC. Using reference TRBV5-1 and TRBJ2-1 for the parts outside the CDR3, the full variable domain is KAGVTQTPRYLIKTRGQQVTLSCSPISGHRSVSWYQQTPGQGLQFLFEYFSETQRNKGNFPGRFSGRQFSNSRSEMNVSTLELGDSALYLCASSLVGSGRLNEQFFGPGTRLTVL.

This clone was seen just once. The V and J genes are TRBV5-6 and TRBJ2-3, with 9 bases matching TRBD2. CDR1 is SGHDT, CDR2 YYEEEE, per germline. Germline trimming cut 4 bases from V and 0 bases from J; bases unmatched to any gene: 6. The CDR3 runs to 16 residues. CDR3 sequence (DNA): TGTGCCAGCAGCGCCCGACTAGCGGCTAGCACAGATACGCAGTATTTT. It encodes CASSARLAASTDTQYF.

The chain links TRBV28 to TRBJ1-2; TRBD1 is a possible D gene (5 bases). The germline gives CDR1 MDHEN, CDR2 SYDVKM. This CDR3 is built from 13 residues. Trimming cost V 5 bases and J 5 bases, with 12 bases left between them. CDR3 protein: CASSRRGGYGYTF. The CDR3 nucleotides read TGTGCCAGCAGTAGGAGGGGAGGTTATGGCTACACCTTC.

The genes are TRBV19 and TRBJ2-7, with 7 nucleotides matching TRBD2. Germline V CDR1 and CDR2: LNHDA, SQIVND (reference sequence). The CDR3 is made up of 14 amino acids. The V and J ends lost 7 bases and 1 base, in that order; junction bases with no gene match: 7. The CDR3 nucleotides read TGTGCCAGTATGGGACTACCCAATTCCTACGAGCAGTACTTC. This gives the protein CASMGLPNSYEQYF.

In this sample, this clone turned up once. V is TRBV25-1 and J is TRBJ1-5; D might be TRBD1 (5 bases). Trimming shortened V by 4 bases and J by 2 bases, and 9 bases separated the two germline ends. The CDR3 runs 14 residues. Germline CDR1 reads MGHDK; CDR2 reads SYGVNS. The CDR3 region has the DNA TGTGCCAGCAGTGCTTCGGGGGGCAATCAGCCCCAGCATTTT. Its protein is CASSASGGNQPQHF.

The chain links TRBV6-1 to TRBJ2-2; 11 positions match TRBD1. There are 17 residues in the CDR3. The germline V gene has CDR1 MNHNS and CDR2 SASEGT. V lost 0 bases to trimming and J lost 2 bases; unmatched junction nucleotides: 2. Here the CDR3 reads CASSEADRGHNTGELFF. CDR3 bases: TGTGCCAGCAGTGAAGCGGACAGGGGGCACAACACCGGGGAGCTGTTTTTT.

The V gene is TRBV9, the J gene TRBJ2-3, with D tentatively TRBD1 (5 bases). This CDR3 contains 15 residues. The germline gives CDR1 SGDLS, CDR2 YYNGEE. Trimming stripped 4 bases from V and 5 bases from J, with 17 bases between. CDR3 coding DNA: TGTGCCAGCAGCCCAATCACAGACAGAAGAGATACGCAGTATTTT. Encoded protein: CASSPITDRRDTQYF. Full variable domain (remainder filled in from reference TRBV9 and TRBJ2-3): DSGVTQTPKHLITATGQRVTLRCSPRSGDLSVYWYQQSLDQGLQFLIQYYNGEERAKGNILERFSAQQFPDLHSELNLSSLELGDSALYFCASSPITDRRDTQYFGPGTRLTVL.

With regard to this clone: One end of the junction does not line up with germline, which may come from a read error. The chain recombines TRBV4-3 with TRBJ2-6; possibly TRBD2 for D (6 bases). The CDR3 spans 15 residues. Germline assignment: CDR1 LGHNA and CDR2 YSLEER. The CDR3 DNA follows: TGCGCCAGCAGTCCCGGGGGAATTGGGGCCAACGGCCTGACTTTC. This codes for CASSPGGIGANGLTF.

The count of this clone is one. The J gene is TRBJ1-2, the V gene TRBV5-1, with D unclear. The CDR3 consists of 14 residues. The V gene's germline CDR1 is SGHRS and CDR2 YFSETQ. Trimming removed 1 base from V and 3 bases from J, with 10 bases in between. CDR3 DNA sequence: TGCGCCAGCAGCTTGAGGAACGCGGACTATGGCTACACCTTC. Protein sequence: CASSLRNADYGYTF.